The rows below give T cell receptor beta chains drawn from one sample of a study of T-cell reconstitution after alpha-beta-depleted transplantation in children. TCRdb re-called the PCR reads with MiXCR, one entry per CDR3 protein. This sample has approximately 230,000 distinct CDR3 sequences; about 25% occur once, and the top ten carry approximately 2.5%. This specimen consisted of PBMCs, obtained before TCRalphabeta/CD19-depleted stem cell transplant. The receptors were gathered from a girl aged 2-10 years with Fanconi anemia, due to receive a stem cell transplant. The CDR3 runs from the conserved cysteine through the conserved F or W. A D gene is named only where the DNA matches it firmly. Clone sizes are given selectively: once, few, many, or a class where the clone is expanded.

TRBJ2-5,TRBV29-1,many,TRBD2,CSVAGRALGETQYF,TGCAGCGTCGCCGGGAGGGCCCTTGGGGAGACCCAGTACTTC
TRBJ2-5,TRBV29-1,many,NA,CSAWQGETQYF,TGCAGCGCATGGCAGGGCGAGACCCAGTACTTC
TRBJ2-4,TRBV2,many,NA,CASSEAGFRDTKNIQYF,TGTGCCAGCAGTGAAGCCGGCTTCCGGGACACCAAAAACATTCAGTACTTC
TRBJ2-3,TRBV5-4,NA,NA,CASWKATSADTQYF,TGTGCCAGCTGGAAGGCTACTAGTGCAGATACGCAGTATTTT
TRBJ1-1,TRBV10-3,few,TRBD1,CAISESRPGQGLWSTEAFF,TGTGCCATCAGTGAGTCGAGGCCGGGACAGGGTTTGTGGAGCACTGAAGCTTTCTTT
TRBJ2-1,TRBV6-5,few,TRBD2,CASSYSRLSGRDEQFF,TGTGCCAGCAGTTACTCGAGACTAAGCGGGAGGGATGAGCAGTTCTTC
TRBJ2-1,TRBV7-9,many,NA,CASSGERRSPYNEQFF,TGTGCCAGCAGCGGTGAACGGCGGTCGCCCTACAATGAGCAGTTCTTC
TRBJ2-1,TRBV19,NA,TRBD2,CASSIPGLAGGPPYNEQFF,TGTGCCAGTAGTATCCCGGGACTAGCGGGAGGTCCCCCCTACAATGAGCAGTTCTTC
TRBJ2-6,TRBV10-3,NA,TRBD1,CAIRTGGSGANVLTF,TGTGCCATCAGGACAGGGGGCTCTGGGGCCAACGTCCTGACTTTC
TRBJ2-4,TRBV4-2,many,NA,CASSQDRGENIQYF,TGTGCCAGCAGCCAAGACAGGGGAGAAAACATTCAGTACTTC
TRBJ2-7,TRBV20-1,many,NA,CSAHHDEGAVYEQYF,TGCAGTGCACACCATGACGAAGGGGCGGTCTACGAGCAGTACTTC
TRBJ2-5,TRBV20-1,many,NA,CSAEGNREETQYF,TGCAGTGCTGAGGGTAATAGGGAAGAGACCCAGTACTTC
TRBJ2-3,TRBV6-4,NA,NA,CASSEGAAASTDTQYF,TGTGCCAGCAGTGAAGGTGCGGCAGCTAGCACAGATACGCAGTATTTT
TRBJ2-7,TRBV7-3,few,NA,CASSLRPSASYEQYF,TGTGCCAGCAGCTTACGCCCTTCTGCCTCCTACGAGCAGTACTTC
TRBJ2-7,TRBV4-2,many,NA,CASSQEGSNFHYEQYF,TGTGCCAGCAGCCAAGAAGGGAGTAATTTTCACTACGAGCAGTACTTC
TRBJ2-2,TRBV5-1,few,NA,CASSLSLAATGELFF,TGCGCCAGCAGCTTGTCGTTAGCGGCGACCGGGGAGCTGTTTTTT
TRBJ2-2,TRBV28,NA,TRBD2,CASSQPGLAGGTGELFF,TGTGCCAGCAGTCAACCTGGACTAGCGGGAGGCACCGGGGAGCTGTTTTTT
TRBJ1-5,TRBV19,NA,NA,CASSMGNPNQPQHF,TGTGCCAGTAGTATGGGTAACCCCAATCAGCCCCAGCATTTT
TRBJ1-3,TRBV5-1,NA,NA,CASSLTVSGNTIYF,TGCGCCAGCAGCTTGACAGTCTCTGGAAACACCATATATTTT
TRBJ2-5,TRBV20-1,few,NA,CSAKKGQRRPSGHQETQYF,TGCAGTGCAAAGAAGGGACAGCGACGCCCTAGCGGGCACCAAGAGACCCAGTACTTC
TRBJ2-7,TRBV3-1,NA,NA,CASSEGTETSLVSYEQYF,TGTGCCAGCAGCGAAGGGACAGAGACTAGCCTCGTCTCCTACGAGCAGTACTTC
TRBJ2-5,TRBV6-1,NA,TRBD1,CASSRQGVSKTQYF,TGTGCCAGCAGTAGACAGGGGGTCTCGAAGACCCAGTACTTC
TRBJ2-3,TRBV29-1,few,NA,CSVAALSRLDTQYF,TGCAGCGTTGCCGCGCTGTCCCGTCTAGATACGCAGTATTTT
TRBJ2-1,TRBV7-3,few,NA,CASSGGLSSYNEQFF,TGTGCCAGCAGCGGAGGACTAAGCTCCTACAATGAGCAGTTCTTC
TRBJ2-7,TRBV20-1,NA,NA,CSANRNLAREQYF,TGCAGTGCTAACCGAAACCTAGCGCGGGAGCAGTACTTC
TRBJ1-1,TRBV29-1,many,TRBD1,CSVPGTGGAWNTEAFF,TGCAGCGTTCCCGGGACAGGGGGCGCCTGGAACACTGAAGCTTTCTTT
TRBJ2-1,TRBV5-1,many,TRBD2,CASSGWTSGGGNEQFF,TGCGCCAGCAGCGGGTGGACTAGCGGGGGAGGCAATGAGCAGTTCTTC
TRBJ2-3,TRBV6-1,NA,TRBD2,CASRRPGLASDTQYF,TGTGCCAGCAGACGCCCGGGACTAGCTTCAGATACGCAGTATTTT
TRBJ2-7,TRBV28,NA,TRBD2,CATGTSGGAYEQYF,TGTGCCACGGGGACTAGCGGGGGGGCATACGAGCAGTACTTC
TRBJ2-7,TRBV5-5,few,NA,CASRKDRGPSGSSKQYF,TGTGCCAGCAGGAAGGACAGGGGTCCTAGCGGGAGTTCGAAGCAGTACTTC
TRBJ2-4,TRBV28,NA,TRBD1,CASSFPGTGGNIQYF,TGTGCCAGCAGTTTCCCCGGGACAGGGGGGAACATTCAGTACTTC
TRBJ2-3,TRBV7-2,NA,NA,CASSFGAHDRNTQYF,TGTGCCAGCAGCTTTGGCGCTCACGACCGGAATACGCAGTATTTT
TRBJ2-7,TRBV12-3/TRBV12-4,many,NA,CASKSDRFYEQYF,TGTGCCAGCAAATCCGACAGGTTCTACGAGCAGTACTTC
TRBJ2-5,TRBV10-3,NA,NA,CAIGLKETQYF,TGTGCCATCGGCCTTAAAGAGACCCAGTACTTC
TRBJ2-3,TRBV25-1,NA,NA,CASSEPQGSDTQYF,TGTGCCAGCAGTGAACCCCAGGGCTCAGATACGCAGTATTTT
TRBJ2-5,TRBV6-1,NA,NA,CASTGAGWETQYF,TGTGCCAGCACAGGGGCCGGATGGGAGACCCAGTACTTC
TRBJ2-1,TRBV11-2,few,NA,CASSLGSQGRNEQFF,TGTGCCAGCAGCTTAGGTTCACAGGGAAGGAATGAGCAGTTCTTC
TRBJ2-5,TRBV12-3/TRBV12-4,many,NA,CASSLDRYQETQYF,TGTGCCAGCAGTTTGGACAGATACCAAGAGACCCAGTACTTC
TRBJ1-1,TRBV28,NA,TRBD1,CASSSPRQGRTEAFF,TGTGCCAGCAGCTCCCCCAGACAGGGGAGGACTGAAGCTTTCTTT
TRBJ1-2,TRBV20-1,NA,TRBD1,CSAGGTGNYGYTF,TGCAGTGCTGGTGGGACAGGCAACTATGGCTACACCTTC
TRBJ1-2,TRBV29-1,NA,NA,CSVFGQSYGYTF,TGCAGCGTTTTTGGGCAGAGTTATGGCTACACCTTC
TRBJ2-5,TRBV6-2/TRBV6-3,NA,NA,CASSSGQFGTQYF,TGTGCCAGCAGTTCCGGACAGTTCGGGACCCAGTACTTC
TRBJ2-3,TRBV5-1,many,TRBD2,CASSNSGGPSDTQYF,TGCGCCAGCAGCAATTCGGGAGGACCCTCAGATACGCAGTATTTT
TRBJ2-5,TRBV5-1,many,NA,CASSLSGDQETQYF,TGCGCCAGCAGCTTATCAGGTGACCAAGAGACCCAGTACTTC
TRBJ1-2,TRBV29-1,NA,TRBD1,CSAGTGGVPGYTF,TGCAGCGCGGGGACAGGGGGTGTTCCTGGCTACACCTTC
TRBJ2-3,TRBV12-3/TRBV12-4,many,TRBD2,CASSLNGRDDTQYF,TGTGCCAGCAGTTTAAACGGGAGGGACGATACGCAGTATTTT
TRBJ2-5,TRBV24-1,many,TRBD1,CATSDFVGTGNQETQYF,TGTGCCACCAGTGATTTCGTCGGGACAGGGAACCAAGAGACCCAGTACTTC
TRBJ2-3,TRBV25-1,many,NA,CASSESTDTQYF,TGTGCCAGCAGTGAATCCACAGATACGCAGTATTTT
TRBJ2-1,TRBV20-1,NA,NA,CSASTGDNEQFF,TGCAGTGCTAGTACCGGGGACAATGAGCAGTTCTTC
TRBJ2-1,TRBV5-5,many,TRBD1,CASSLAPGQGWNEQFF,TGTGCCAGCAGCCTGGCTCCGGGACAGGGCTGGAATGAGCAGTTCTTC
TRBJ2-2,TRBV6-4,few,NA,CASSDSTGELFF,TGTGCCAGCAGTGACAGTACCGGGGAGCTGTTTTTT
TRBJ2-1,TRBV11-2,NA,NA,CASSPLGAYSYNEQFF,TGTGCCAGCAGCCCCCTTGGGGCGTATTCCTACAATGAGCAGTTCTTC